What follows are 8 T cell receptor beta chains derived from one specimen sequenced in a study of T cells in narcolepsy. Libraries were prepared by immunoSEQ multiplex PCR; TCRdb keeps only in-frame clonotypes and omits some of them. This table holds approximately 26,000 clones, more than 65% found once. Sequenced sample: memory (CD45RA-) CD4+ T cells from blood. The receptor source for this set is a human donor in good health.

V is TRBV29-1 and J is TRBJ2-1; the D call may be TRBD1 or TRBD2 (5 bases each). Trimming shortened V by 1 base and J by 8 bases, and 15 bases separated the two germline ends. This CDR3 spans 14 amino acids. Per the germline V gene, CDR1 is SQVTM and CDR2 is ANQGSEA. CDR3 region: CSVEGDAGSDEQFF. In DNA, the CDR3 is TGCAGCGTTGAAGGGGACGCCGGATCGGATGAGCAGTTCTTC.

The chain combines TRBV7-8 with TRBJ2-5; 10 nucleotides agree with TRBD1. From germline, CDR1 is SGHVS and CDR2 FQNEAQ. The length of the CDR3 is 15 residues. Trimming removed 1 base from V and 4 bases from J; junction bases left unmatched: 3. The DNA for the CDR3 is TGTGCCAGCAGCTTAGGAGGGACAGGGGTAGAGACCCAGTACTTC. Protein sequence: CASSLGGTGVETQYF.

The chain is built from TRBV7-9 and TRBJ2-4, with D maybe TRBD2 (5 bases). V dropped 4 bases and J dropped 8 bases, with 18 bases sitting between them. Germline CDR1 and CDR2: SEHNR and FQNEAQ (reference sequence). The CDR3 extends over 15 amino acids. The CDR3 here is CASSSAGVPNYIQYF. CDR3 DNA sequence: TGTGCCAGCAGCTCCGCCGGGGTCCCCAACTACATTCAGTACTTC.

With regard to this clone: Germline and junction disagree at one end, which may indicate a read error. The chain employs TRBV18 and TRBJ2-2; 7 nucleotides align to TRBD2. The CDR3 contains 15 residues. Germline V gene data show CDR1 as KGHSH and CDR2 as LQKENI. This CDR3 reads CASPPTSRNIGELFF. The CDR3 region has the DNA TGTGCCAGCCCTCCGACTAGCAGGAACATCGGGGAGCTGTTTTTT.

The V call is TRBV5-1, the J call TRBJ1-1, with D perhaps TRBD1 (5 bases). The CDR3 is 18 amino acids. With 0 bases removed from V and 1 base from J, the gap between germline ends came to 19 bases. CDR1 and CDR2 (germline): SGHRS, YFSETQ. The CDR3 region has the DNA TGCGCCAGCAGCTTGGCAGTTTTGTGGGGCAAAGGGAACACTGAAGCTTTCTTT. It specifies CASSLAVLWGKGNTEAFF.

V usage is TRBV7-9 and J usage is TRBJ1-4; TRBD1 agrees at 7 bases. This CDR3 spans 15 amino acids. The ends lost 6 bases at V and 8 bases at J; junction bases unmatched: 12. Looked up from germline, CDR1 is SEHNR and CDR2 is FQNEAQ (reference sequence). The CDR3 DNA reads as TGTGCCAGCAGTCTAAGACAGGGCATCGAAGAAAAACTGTTTTTT. Amino acids: CASSLRQGIEEKLFF. The variable domain in full, completed from reference TRBV7-9 and TRBJ1-4, reads DTGVSQNPRHKITKRGQNVTFRCDPISEHNRLYWYRQTLGQGPEFLTYFQNEAQLEKSRLLSDRFSAERPKGSFSTLEIQRTEQGDSAMYLCASSLRQGIEEKLFFGSGTQLSVL.

V is TRBV7-3 and J is TRBJ2-7; 9 bases line up with TRBD1. This CDR3 is 17 amino acids long. Losses at the gene ends were 5 bases for V and 3 bases for J; bases not matched to a gene: 14. The germline gives CDR1 SGHTA, CDR2 FQGTGA. The CDR3 loop reads CASSPALRQGGFYEQYF. The CDR3 coding sequence is TGTGCCAGCAGCCCGGCCCTAAGACAGGGGGGGTTCTACGAGCAGTACTTC. The whole variable domain, remainder taken from reference TRBV7-3 and TRBJ2-7, is GAGVSQTPSNKVTEKGKYVELRCDPISGHTALYWYRQSLGQGPEFLIYFQGTGAADDSGLPNDRFFAVRPEGSVSTLKIQRTERGDSAVYLCASSPALRQGGFYEQYFGPGTRLTVT.

The chain employs TRBV28 and TRBJ2-5; D is undetermined. The assigned J gene may be wrong: the sequence end matches TRBJ2-7 better. Germline values: CDR1 MDHEN, CDR2 SYDVKM. This CDR3 region has 14 residues. The CDR3, as DNA: TGTGCCAGCAGTTTGGTCGGATTCGGCTACGAGCAGTACTTC. Protein: CASSLVGFGYEQYF.